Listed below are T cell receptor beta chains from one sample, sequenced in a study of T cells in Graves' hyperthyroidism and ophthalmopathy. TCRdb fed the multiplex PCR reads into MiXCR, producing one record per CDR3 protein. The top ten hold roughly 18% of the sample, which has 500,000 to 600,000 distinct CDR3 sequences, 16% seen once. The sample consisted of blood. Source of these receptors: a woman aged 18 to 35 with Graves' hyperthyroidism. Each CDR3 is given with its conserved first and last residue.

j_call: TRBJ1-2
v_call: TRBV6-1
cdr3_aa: CASSEGGAGLSIYGYTF

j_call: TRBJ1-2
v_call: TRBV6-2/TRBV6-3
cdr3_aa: CASRQGNYGYTF

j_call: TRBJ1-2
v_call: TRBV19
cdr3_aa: CASMTGAEGYTF

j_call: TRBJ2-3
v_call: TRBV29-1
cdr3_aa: CSVLGRADTQYF

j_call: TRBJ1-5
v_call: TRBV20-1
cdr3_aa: CSARGVGVSNQPQHF

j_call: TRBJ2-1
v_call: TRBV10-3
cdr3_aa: CAIRDFSGTYNEQFF

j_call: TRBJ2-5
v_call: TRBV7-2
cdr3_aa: CASSRDRGGRETQYF

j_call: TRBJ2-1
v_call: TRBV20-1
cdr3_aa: CSARDAGSYNEQFF

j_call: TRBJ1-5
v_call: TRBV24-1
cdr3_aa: CATGGQGQPQHF

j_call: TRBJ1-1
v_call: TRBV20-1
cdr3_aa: CSAYRGPGTEAFF

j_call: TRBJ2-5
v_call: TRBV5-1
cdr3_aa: CASSWTGERETQYF

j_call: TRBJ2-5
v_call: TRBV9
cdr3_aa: CASSVQGETQYF

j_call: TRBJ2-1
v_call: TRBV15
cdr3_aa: CATSKRHSGTYNEQFF

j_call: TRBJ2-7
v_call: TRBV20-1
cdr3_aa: CSALAGGYEQYF